This T cell receptor (beta chain) was recovered during a study of regulatory T cells in long-lasting Graves disease. Overall study findings and caveats: Those with persistent Graves' had less TCR diversity than newly diagnosed patients.

The germline V gene encodes CDR1 MGHRA and CDR2 YSYEKL. CDR3 size: 16 residues. V lost 3 bases and J lost 6, with 20 bases in between. Building of the TCR beta libraries involved iRepertoire HTBI primers and Arm-PCR of CDR3 regions. One entry per CDR3 protein, called by TCRdb with MiXCR from the multiplex PCR reads. Of about 220,000 distinct CDR3 sequences listed, roughly 19% are singletons. This clonotype was picked up many times. As yet, its antigen is unknown. Time point indicated: newly diagnosed GD, antithyroid drugs for less than 3 months. There was RNA extracted from PBMCs, and the TCR library was made from it. These data also featured in a second study, about T cells in Graves' hyperthyroidism and ophthalmopathy. That paper states: Graves' hyperthyroidism was deemed stable absent ophthalmopathy progression within 18 months. The primer set for the first-round RT-PCR of the TCR CDR3 was HTBI.

The V gene is TRBV4-1, the J gene TRBJ1-2; a possible D gene is TRBD1 (5 bases). Sequenced here: peripheral blood mononuclear cells (PBMCs), sampled at new diagnosis, from a patient treated with antithyroid drugs. This receptor was obtained from a woman aged 25-40 years with Graves disease. The CDR3 loop is CASSQVWRDRSNGYTF. DNA of the CDR3: TGCGCCAGCAGCCAGGTCTGGAGGGACCGGTCCAATGGCTACACCTTC.